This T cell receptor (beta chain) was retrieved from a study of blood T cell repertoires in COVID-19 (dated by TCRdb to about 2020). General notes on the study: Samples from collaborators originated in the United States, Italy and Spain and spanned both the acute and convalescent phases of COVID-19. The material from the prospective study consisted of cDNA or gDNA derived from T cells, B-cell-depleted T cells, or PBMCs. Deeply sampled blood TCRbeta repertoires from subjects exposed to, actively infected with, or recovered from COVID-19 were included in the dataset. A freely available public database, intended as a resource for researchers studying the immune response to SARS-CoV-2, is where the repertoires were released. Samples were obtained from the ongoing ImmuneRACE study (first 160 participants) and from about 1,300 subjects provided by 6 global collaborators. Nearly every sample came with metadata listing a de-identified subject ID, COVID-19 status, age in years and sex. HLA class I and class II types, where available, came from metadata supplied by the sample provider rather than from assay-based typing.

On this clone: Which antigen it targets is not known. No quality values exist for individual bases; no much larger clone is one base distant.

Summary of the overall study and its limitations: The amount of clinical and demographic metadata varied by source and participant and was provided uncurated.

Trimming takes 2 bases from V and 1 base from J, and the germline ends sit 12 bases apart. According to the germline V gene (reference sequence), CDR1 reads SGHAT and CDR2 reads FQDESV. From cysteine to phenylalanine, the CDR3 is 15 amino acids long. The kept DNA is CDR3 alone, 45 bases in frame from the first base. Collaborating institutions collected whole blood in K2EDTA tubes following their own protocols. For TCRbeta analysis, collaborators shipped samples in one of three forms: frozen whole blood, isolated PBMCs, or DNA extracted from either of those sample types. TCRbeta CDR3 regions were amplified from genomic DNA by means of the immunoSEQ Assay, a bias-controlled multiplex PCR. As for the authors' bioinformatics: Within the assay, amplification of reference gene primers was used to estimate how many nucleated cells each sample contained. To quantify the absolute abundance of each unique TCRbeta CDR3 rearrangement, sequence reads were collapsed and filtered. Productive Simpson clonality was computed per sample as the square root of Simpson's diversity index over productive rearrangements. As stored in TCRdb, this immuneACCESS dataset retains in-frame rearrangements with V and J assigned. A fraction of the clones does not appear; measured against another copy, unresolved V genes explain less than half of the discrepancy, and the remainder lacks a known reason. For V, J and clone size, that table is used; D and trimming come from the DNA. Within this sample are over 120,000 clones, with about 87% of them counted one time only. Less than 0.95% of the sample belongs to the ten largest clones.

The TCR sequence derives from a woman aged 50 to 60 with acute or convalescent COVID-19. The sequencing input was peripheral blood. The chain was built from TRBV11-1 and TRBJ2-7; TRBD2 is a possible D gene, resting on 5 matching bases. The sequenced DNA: TGTGCCAGCAGCTTACTACGGGGTATGTCCTACGAGCAGTACTTC. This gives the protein CASSLLRGMSYEQYF.